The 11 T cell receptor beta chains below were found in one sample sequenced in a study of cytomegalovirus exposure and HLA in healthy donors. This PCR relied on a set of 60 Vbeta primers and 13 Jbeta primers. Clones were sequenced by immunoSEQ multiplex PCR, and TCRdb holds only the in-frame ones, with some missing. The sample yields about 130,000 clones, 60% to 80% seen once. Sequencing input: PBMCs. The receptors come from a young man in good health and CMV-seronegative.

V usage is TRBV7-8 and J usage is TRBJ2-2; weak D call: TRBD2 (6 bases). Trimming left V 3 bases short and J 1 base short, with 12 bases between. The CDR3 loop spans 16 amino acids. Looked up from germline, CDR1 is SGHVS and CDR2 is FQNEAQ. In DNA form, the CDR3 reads TGTGCCAGCAGCTTCGGAGGGAGGATGAACACCGGGGAGCTGTTTTTT. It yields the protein CASSFGGRMNTGELFF.

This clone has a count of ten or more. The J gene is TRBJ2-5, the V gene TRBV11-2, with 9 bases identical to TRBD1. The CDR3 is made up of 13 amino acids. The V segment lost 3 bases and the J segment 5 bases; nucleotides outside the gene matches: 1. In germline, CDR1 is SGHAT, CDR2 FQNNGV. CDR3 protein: CASSFGTGETQYF. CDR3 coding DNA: TGTGCCAGCAGCTTCGGGACAGGGGAGACCCAGTACTTC.

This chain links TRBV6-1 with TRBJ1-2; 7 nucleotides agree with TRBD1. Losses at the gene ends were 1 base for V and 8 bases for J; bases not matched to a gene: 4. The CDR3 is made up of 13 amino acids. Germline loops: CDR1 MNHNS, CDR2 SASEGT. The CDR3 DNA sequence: TGTGCCAGCAGTGAAGTTGGACAGGCGGGCTACACCTTC. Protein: CASSEVGQAGYTF.

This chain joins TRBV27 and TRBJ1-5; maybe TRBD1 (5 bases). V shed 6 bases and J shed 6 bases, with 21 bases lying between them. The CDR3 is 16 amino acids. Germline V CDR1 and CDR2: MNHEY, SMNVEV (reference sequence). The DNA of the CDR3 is TGTGCCAGCAGCAATGCCGGGGGACCGAGGCTTCAGCCCCAGCATTTT. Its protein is CASSNAGGPRLQPQHF.

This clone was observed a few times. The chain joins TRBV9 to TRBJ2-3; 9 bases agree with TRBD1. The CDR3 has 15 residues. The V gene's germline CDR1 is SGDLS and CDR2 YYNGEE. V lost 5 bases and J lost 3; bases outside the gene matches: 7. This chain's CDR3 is CASRRTGELTDTQYF. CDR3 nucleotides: TGTGCCAGCAGGCGGACAGGGGAGCTTACAGATACGCAGTATTTT.

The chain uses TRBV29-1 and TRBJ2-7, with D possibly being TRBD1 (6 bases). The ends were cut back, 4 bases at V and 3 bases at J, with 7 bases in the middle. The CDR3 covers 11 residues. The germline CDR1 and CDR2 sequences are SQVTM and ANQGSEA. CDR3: CSVADSYEQYF. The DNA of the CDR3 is TGCAGCGTTGCGGACAGCTACGAGCAGTACTTC.

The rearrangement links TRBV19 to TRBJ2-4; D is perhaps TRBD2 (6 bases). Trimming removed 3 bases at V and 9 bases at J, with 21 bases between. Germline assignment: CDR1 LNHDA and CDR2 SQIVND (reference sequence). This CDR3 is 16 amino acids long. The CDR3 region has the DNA TGTGCCAGTAGTATGTGGGGGGAAGAGGTCGGTGGCATTCAGTACTTC. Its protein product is CASSMWGEEVGGIQYF.

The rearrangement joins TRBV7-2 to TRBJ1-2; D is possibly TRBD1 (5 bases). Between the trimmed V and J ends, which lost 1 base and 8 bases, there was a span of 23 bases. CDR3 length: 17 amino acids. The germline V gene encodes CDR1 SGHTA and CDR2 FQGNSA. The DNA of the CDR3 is TGTGCCAGCAGCTTAGAATCCAGCTTCAGTCCCCAGGGAGGCTACACCTTC. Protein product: CASSLESSFSPQGGYTF.

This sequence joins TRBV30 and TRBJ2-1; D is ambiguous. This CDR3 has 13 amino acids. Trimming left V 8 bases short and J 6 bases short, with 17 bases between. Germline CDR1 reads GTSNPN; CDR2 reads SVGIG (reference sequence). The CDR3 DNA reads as TGTGCCCGCCGGGTGGTAGGATTCAATGAGCAGTTCTTC. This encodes CARRVVGFNEQFF.

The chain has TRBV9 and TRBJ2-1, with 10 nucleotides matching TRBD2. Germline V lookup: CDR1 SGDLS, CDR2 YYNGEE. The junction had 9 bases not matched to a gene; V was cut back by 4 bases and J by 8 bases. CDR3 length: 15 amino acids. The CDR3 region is CASSLVGTSDYEQFF. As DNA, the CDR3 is TGTGCCAGCAGCCTAGTTGGGACTAGCGATTATGAGCAGTTCTTC.

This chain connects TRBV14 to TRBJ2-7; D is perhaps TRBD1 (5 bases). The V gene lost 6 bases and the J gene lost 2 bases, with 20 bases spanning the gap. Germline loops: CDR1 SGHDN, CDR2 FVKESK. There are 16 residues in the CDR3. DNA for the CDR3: TGTGCCAGCAGTCTCACTGGGGCCTTACCCCCCTACGAGCAGTACTTC. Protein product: CASSLTGALPPYEQYF.